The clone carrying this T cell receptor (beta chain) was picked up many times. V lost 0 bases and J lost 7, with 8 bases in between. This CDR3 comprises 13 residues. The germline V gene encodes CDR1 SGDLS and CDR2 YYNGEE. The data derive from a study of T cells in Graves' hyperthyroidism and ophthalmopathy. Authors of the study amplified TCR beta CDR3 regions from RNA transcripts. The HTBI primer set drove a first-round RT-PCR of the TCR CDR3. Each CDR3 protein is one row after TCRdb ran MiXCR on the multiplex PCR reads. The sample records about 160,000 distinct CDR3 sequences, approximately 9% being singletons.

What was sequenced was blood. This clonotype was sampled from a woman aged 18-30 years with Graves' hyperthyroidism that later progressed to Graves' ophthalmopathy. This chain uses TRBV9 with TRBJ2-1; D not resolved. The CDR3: CASSVAIRNEQFF. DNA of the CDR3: TGTGCCAGCAGCGTAGCTATTCGTAATGAGCAGTTCTTC.